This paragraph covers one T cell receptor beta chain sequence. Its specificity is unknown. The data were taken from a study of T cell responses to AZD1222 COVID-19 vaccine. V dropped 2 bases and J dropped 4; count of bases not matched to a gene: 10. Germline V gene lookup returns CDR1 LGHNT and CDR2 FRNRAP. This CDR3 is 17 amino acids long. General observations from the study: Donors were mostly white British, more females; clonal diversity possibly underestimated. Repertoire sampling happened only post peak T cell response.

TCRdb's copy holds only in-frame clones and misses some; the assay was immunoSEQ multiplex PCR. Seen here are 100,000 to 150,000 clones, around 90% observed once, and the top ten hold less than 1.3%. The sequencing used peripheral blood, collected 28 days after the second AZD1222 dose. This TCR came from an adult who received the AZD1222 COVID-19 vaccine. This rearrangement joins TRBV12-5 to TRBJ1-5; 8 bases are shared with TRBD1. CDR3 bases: TGTGCTAGTGGTTTGACGTTCGGACAGGGTCGGAATCAGCCCCAGCATTTT. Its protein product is CASGLTFGQGRNQPQHF. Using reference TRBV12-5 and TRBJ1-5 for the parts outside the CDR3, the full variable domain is DARVTQTPRHKVTEMGQEVTMRCQPILGHNTVFWYRQTMMQGLELLAYFRNRAPLDDSGMPKDRFSAEMPDATLATLKIQPSEPRDSAVYFCASGLTFGQGRNQPQHFGDGTRLSIL.